The T cell receptor (beta chain) described here comes from a study of cytomegalovirus exposure and HLA in healthy donors. CDR1 and CDR2 from the germline V gene are SGHRS and YFSETQ. V lost 3 bases and J lost 0; bases outside the gene matches: 5. The CDR3 sequence is 16 residues long. PCR primers comprised 60 Vbeta and 13 Jbeta primers. In the source study's methods: A later analysis counted 65 million to 95 million unique TCR beta chains, some 12 million shared. TCRdb keeps only in-frame clones here, not all; method: immunoSEQ multiplex PCR. That table furnishes V, J and clone size, whereas the DNA furnished D and trimming. The table records about 140,000 clones, around 80% of them present only once.

Sequencing input: PBMCs. This sequence joins TRBV5-1 and TRBJ2-7; 11 bases map to TRBD2. This sequence was found in a female donor in good health and CMV-seronegative. The CDR3 bases are TGCGCCAGCAGCTATCTAACTAGCGGGAGCTCCTACGAGCAGTACTTC. The encoded protein is CASSYLTSGSSYEQYF.